This T cell receptor beta chain is drawn from a study of T-cell memory formation after mild COVID-19. TCRdb re-called the 5' RACE reads through MiXCR, storing one row per CDR3 protein. Of roughly 300,000 distinct CDR3 sequences in the sample, 8% to 9% were seen once. Study-wide results and caveats: Pre-infection memory showed some responding clones, and this suggested that cross-reactive memory joined. Confirmation was lacking for SARS-CoV-2 specificity of second-wave clones that peaked on day 37.

Germline values: CDR1 MNHEY, CDR2 SVGEGT. V lost 5 bases, J lost 4 bases, and 9 bases lay in between. CDR3 length: 12 amino acids. This clonotype was seen at least ten times. Its antigen remains unknown. The V gene is TRBV6-2 or TRBV6-3, the J gene TRBJ2-7, with TRBD2 as a possible D gene (5 bases). Sequences were obtained from PBMCs or a T cell subset sorted from them (not recorded which). This TCR derives from a man aged 18 to 30 who had mild COVID-19 (a few samples of this study predate the infection). Cell type and time point are not known. The CDR3, as DNA: TGTGCCAGCAGTCCCCGGGGATACGAGCAGTACGTC. Protein product: CASSPRGYEQYV.